Listed below are T cell receptor beta chains from one sample, sequenced in a study of metastatic and nonmetastatic thyroid tumors. TCRdb re-called the PCR reads with MiXCR. Altogether about 70,000 clones are present, around 20% being singletons, with the ten largest covering roughly 13%. Input material: blood. These receptors all stem from a female donor with papillary thyroid cancer or a benign thyroid nodule (not recorded which). Some clones in this sample may be carry-over from other donors' samples. The CDR3 runs from the conserved cysteine through the conserved F or W. A D gene is named only where the DNA matches it firmly. Rows may omit the clone size; those that give it use once, few, many or a size class.

v_call	j_call	d_call	clone_size	cdr3_nt	cdr3_aa
TRBV27	TRBJ2-2	.	many	TGTGCCAGCAGTTTCCCCGGGGCCACCGGGGAGCTGTTTTTT	CASSFPGATGELFF
TRBV5-1	TRBJ2-3	TRBD2	many	TGCGCCAGCAGTTACCTACTAGCGGTGGTCGGAGGTAACACAGATACGCAGTATTTT	CASSYLLAVVGGNTDTQYF
TRBV11-1	TRBJ2-7	TRBD1	.	TGTGCCAGCAGACAGGGGCCAGGGGGCGAGCAGTACTTC	CASRQGPGGEQYF
TRBV6-1	TRBJ2-3	TRBD2	many	TGTGCCAGCAGAGGGGGAAGCGGGAGACCCACAGATACGCAGTATTTT	CASRGGSGRPTDTQYF
TRBV30	TRBJ2-5	TRBD2	.	TGTGCCTGGAGTCCTGGGGGGGGTAGACAGACCCAGTACTTC	CAWSPGGGRQTQYF
TRBV7-9	TRBJ2-5	TRBD1	many	TGTGCCAGCAGCTCCTGGGACAGGGAAGAGACCCAGTACTTC	CASSSWDREETQYF
TRBV9	TRBJ2-7	.	many	TGTGCCAGCAGCGTAGGGGGTAACTACGAGCAGTACTTC	CASSVGGNYEQYF
TRBV29-1	TRBJ2-1	TRBD2	few	TGCAGCGGTGGGACTAGCGGGCCCGAATTTGGGCAGTTCTTC	CSGGTSGPEFGQFF
TRBV9	TRBJ1-1	.	few	TGTGCCAGCAGCAAAGGGAGCACTGAAGCTTTCTTT	CASSKGSTEAFF
TRBV6-1	TRBJ2-7	.	many	TGTGCCAGCAGTTTCCCGGACAGCTACGAGCAGTACTTC	CASSFPDSYEQYF
TRBV6-1	TRBJ2-2	.	.	TGTGCCAGCAGTGAGACGGACCGTTACACCGGGGAGCTGTTTTTT	CASSETDRYTGELFF
TRBV6-2/TRBV6-3	TRBJ2-3	TRBD2	.	TGTGCCAGCAGTTACTCCGGACTAGCGGGACTCCCCGGGATAGATACGCAGTATTTT	CASSYSGLAGLPGIDTQYF
TRBV10-2	TRBJ2-2	.	few	TGCGCCAGCAGTGAGTCGATGGGGGGAACCGGGGAGCTGTTTTTT	CASSESMGGTGELFF
TRBV4-1	TRBJ2-6	.	many	TGCGCCAGCAGCCAAGATCGGGGCGGGGTCCTGACTTTC	CASSQDRGGVLTF
TRBV9	TRBJ1-2	.	.	TGTGCCAGCAGCCTCCGCAGAGTGGGGGGCTTCTATGGCTACACCTTC	CASSLRRVGGFYGYTF
TRBV30	TRBJ1-6	.	.	TGTGCCTGGAGTGTACGGGACAATACACCCCTCCACTTT	CAWSVRDNTPLHF
TRBV20-1	TRBJ2-1	.	many	TGCAGTGCTAGAGTCGGCCCAAAAAAAGGCGATGAGCAGTTCTTC	CSARVGPKKGDEQFF
TRBV9	TRBJ2-7	.	many	TGTGCCAGCAGCGTTCTTGACGGTACCTACGAGCAGTACTTC	CASSVLDGTYEQYF
TRBV7-2	TRBJ2-1	TRBD2	many	TGTGCCAGCACACGCGGACTAGCGGGAGATGAGCAGTTCTTC	CASTRGLAGDEQFF
TRBV20-1	TRBJ2-5	.	few	TGCAGTGCTAATACCCAGTACTTC	CSANTQYF